This T cell receptor beta chain is from a study of blood T cell repertoires in COVID-19. V lost 2 bases, J lost 4 bases, and 15 bases lay in between. CDR1 and CDR2 from the germline V gene are MNHNS and SASEGT. The CDR3 totals 16 residues. Data came from immunoSEQ multiplex PCR; TCRdb stores just in-frame clones and leaves some out. This sample has about 90,000 clones; about 82% occur once, and the top ten carry approximately 12%. The sample taken for sequencing was peripheral blood. The chain combines TRBV6-1 with TRBJ1-3; unclear D gene. The receptor was isolated from a woman between 65 and 79 years old with active or convalescent COVID-19. This CDR3 reads CASSELGREAGNTIYF. CDR3 sequence (DNA): TGTGCCAGCAGTGAATTGGGAAGGGAGGCCGGAAACACCATATATTTT.